The entry that follows covers one T cell receptor (beta chain) sequence. Sequenced by immunoSEQ multiplex PCR; TCRdb stores in-frame clones only, minus some. The data show a few hundred thousand clones, 80% to 90% seen once. This sample was included in a study of blood T cell repertoires in COVID-19. The germline gives CDR1 KGHSH, CDR2 LQKENI. The trim removed 5 bases at V and 1 base at J, leaving 7 bases unmatched. CDR3 length: 17 amino acids. The sample taken for sequencing was peripheral blood. The clonotype originates from a woman between 40 and 50 years old who had recovered from COVID-19. The J gene is TRBJ2-6, the V gene TRBV18; 8 bases are a match to TRBD1. The CDR3 spells CASSNQGAVSGANVLTF. The DNA of the CDR3 is TGTGCCAGCTCAAATCAGGGGGCGGTTTCTGGGGCCAACGTCCTGACTTTC.